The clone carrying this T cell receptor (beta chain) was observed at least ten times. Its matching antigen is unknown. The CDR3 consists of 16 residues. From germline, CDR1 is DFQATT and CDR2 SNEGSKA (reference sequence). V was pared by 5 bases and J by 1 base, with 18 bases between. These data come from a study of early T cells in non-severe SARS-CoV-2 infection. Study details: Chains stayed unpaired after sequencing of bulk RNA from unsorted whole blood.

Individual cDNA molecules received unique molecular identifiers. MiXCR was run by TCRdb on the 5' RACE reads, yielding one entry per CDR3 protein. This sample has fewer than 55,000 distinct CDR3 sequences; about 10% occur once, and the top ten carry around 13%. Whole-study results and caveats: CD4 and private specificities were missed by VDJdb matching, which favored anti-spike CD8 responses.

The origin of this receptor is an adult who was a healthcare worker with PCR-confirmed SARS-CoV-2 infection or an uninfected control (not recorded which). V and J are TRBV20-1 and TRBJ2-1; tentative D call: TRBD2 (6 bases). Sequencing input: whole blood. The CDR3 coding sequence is TGCAGTGCTCCAGGGCCCCAAGGAGGGTCCTACAATGAGCAGTTCTTC. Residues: CSAPGPQGGSYNEQFF.